The rows below give T cell receptor beta chains drawn from one sample of a study of OX40 agonist ivuxolimab in advanced cancers. Assay used: immunoSEQ multiplex PCR; TCRdb lists only in-frame clones, some missing. Among tens of thousands of clones listed, approximately 90% were seen once. Sequenced here: CD4+ or CD8+ T cells sorted from blood, sampled in a trial of the OX40 agonist ivuxolimab. The receptors were sampled from an adult with an advanced solid tumor such as melanoma, head and neck, liver or kidney cancer. Both conserved end residues are part of each CDR3. Fields, in order: clone size, J gene, V gene, D gene, CDR3 protein, CDR3 DNA. The D gene is left open where the match is weak. Only part of the rows carry a size: once, few, many, or a class if the clone is expanded.

once | TRBJ1-2 | TRBV7-2 | - | CASSFNTGNYGYTF | TGTGCCAGCAGCTTTAATACAGGGAACTATGGCTACACCTTC
- | TRBJ2-1 | TRBV27 | TRBD2 | CASSVSLREAYNEQFF | TGTGCCAGCAGCGTAAGTCTCCGGGAGGCGTACAATGAGCAGTTCTTC
once | TRBJ1-1 | TRBV6-1 | TRBD1 | CASSVRTGRIEDYTEAFF | TGTGCCAGCAGTGTAAGGACAGGGAGGATTGAGGATTACACTGAAGCTTTCTTT
- | TRBJ2-7 | TRBV9 | TRBD2 | CASSVGAGLREQYF | TGTGCCAGCAGCGTAGGAGCGGGACTTAGAGAGCAGTACTTC
- | TRBJ1-1 | TRBV7-2 | - | CASSFTVNTEAFF | TGTGCCAGCAGCTTCACAGTGAACACTGAAGCTTTCTTT
- | TRBJ2-1 | TRBV11-2 | TRBD2 | CASSLDRTSGRYNEQFF | TGTGCCAGCAGCTTAGATCGTACTAGCGGTCGTTACAATGAGCAGTTCTTC
- | TRBJ2-7 | TRBV6-1 | TRBD1 | CASIPGTGGSYEQYF | TGTGCCAGCATTCCGGGTACAGGGGGCTCCTACGAGCAGTACTTC
- | TRBJ1-1 | TRBV30 | - | CAWTFELGRGEAFF | TGTGCCTGGACTTTTGAGTTGGGGAGGGGTGAAGCTTTCTTT
- | TRBJ1-6 | TRBV27 | - | CASTPGAGSPLHF | TGTGCCAGCACCCCAGGGGCAGGATCACCCCTCCACTTT
- | TRBJ2-3 | TRBV5-8 | - | CASSLTSWTEVTDTQYF | TGTGCCAGCAGCTTGACATCCTGGACAGAGGTGACAGATACGCAGTATTTT
- | TRBJ1-3 | TRBV7-2 | - | CASSLGGVNTIYF | TGTGCCAGCAGCTTAGGAGGGGTCAACACCATATATTTT
- | TRBJ2-3 | TRBV5-5 | - | CASSQASGVITDTQYF | TGTGCCAGCAGCCAGGCCTCGGGCGTGATCACAGATACGCAGTATTTT
- | TRBJ1-1 | TRBV30 | - | CAWSTEGGAFF | TGTGCCTGGAGCACCGAAGGTGGAGCTTTCTTT
once | TRBJ2-1 | TRBV6-5 | TRBD1 | CASTRDRELYNEQFF | TGTGCCAGCACCCGAGACAGGGAACTATACAATGAGCAGTTCTTC
- | TRBJ1-5 | TRBV28 | - | CASSTGGGSNQPQHF | TGTGCCAGCAGCACGGGGGGGGGCAGCAATCAGCCCCAGCATTTT
- | TRBJ2-7 | TRBV10-3 | TRBD1 | CAISESRSRTGGTYEQYF | TGTGCCATCAGTGAGTCAAGGAGCAGGACAGGGGGCACGTACGAGCAGTACTTC
- | TRBJ1-1 | TRBV5-1 | TRBD1 | CASSPDRETEAFF | TGCGCCAGCAGCCCCGACAGGGAGACTGAAGCTTTCTTT
- | TRBJ2-7 | TRBV7-2 | - | CASSLAGQAMQYF | TGTGCCAGCAGCTTAGCTGGACAAGCTATGCAGTACTTC
- | TRBJ1-1 | TRBV18 | TRBD1 | CASSPRLQGVNTEAFF | TGTGCCAGCTCACCGCGCCTACAGGGGGTCAACACTGAAGCTTTCTTT
- | TRBJ2-3 | TRBV10-3 | TRBD2 | CAISAGLAGTDTQYF | TGTGCCATCAGTGCTGGACTAGCGGGGACAGATACGCAGTATTTT
- | TRBJ1-4 | TRBV9 | - | CASSVGAGLGEKLFF | TGTGCCAGCAGCGTAGGGGCAGGGTTGGGTGAAAAACTGTTTTTT
- | TRBJ2-1 | TRBV6-1 | TRBD1 | CASSGGTASYNEQFF | TGTGCCAGCAGTGGTGGGACAGCCTCCTACAATGAGCAGTTCTTC
- | TRBJ2-5 | TRBV4-3 | - | CASSQDRDETQYF | TGCGCCAGCAGCCAAGATAGGGATGAGACCCAGTACTTC
- | TRBJ1-3 | TRBV6-1 | - | CASSGGRSSSGNTIYF | TGTGCCAGCAGTGGGGGCAGATCCTCTTCTGGAAACACCATATATTTT
- | TRBJ2-3 | TRBV6-5 | TRBD1 | CASSLRDRVDTQYF | TGTGCCAGCAGTTTACGTGACAGGGTTGATACGCAGTATTTT
- | TRBJ2-1 | TRBV7-3 | - | CASSLTVQGVYNEQFF | TGTGCCAGCAGCTTAACCGTTCAGGGCGTCTACAATGAGCAGTTCTTC
- | TRBJ2-1 | TRBV20-1 | - | CSARSWNEQFF | TGCAGTGCTAGATCTTGGAATGAGCAGTTCTTC
- | TRBJ2-1 | TRBV28 | - | CASSPPTLGNEQFF | TGTGCCAGCAGTCCCCCTACCCTCGGCAATGAGCAGTTCTTC
- | TRBJ2-5 | TRBV11-2 | - | CASSLDRGAGETQYF | TGTGCCAGCAGCTTAGATCGAGGGGCCGGGGAGACCCAGTACTTC
- | TRBJ2-7 | TRBV27 | TRBD2 | CASSFSGGGYEQYF | TGTGCCAGCAGTTTTAGCGGGGGAGGATACGAGCAGTACTTC
- | TRBJ2-5 | TRBV6-5 | - | CASSKESQGLETQYF | TGTGCCAGCAGTAAAGAATCGCAGGGTCTAGAGACCCAGTACTTC
- | TRBJ1-2 | TRBV6-5 | TRBD1 | CASRETGGAYGYTF | TGTGCCAGCAGAGAAACAGGGGGGGCGTATGGCTACACCTTC
- | TRBJ2-3 | TRBV7-3 | - | CASSFSGDTQYF | TGTGCCAGCAGCTTCTCGGGAGATACGCAGTATTTT
- | TRBJ2-1 | TRBV21-1 | - | CASSMSGQGCNEQFF | TGTGCCAGCAGCATGTCCGGACAGGGCTGCAATGAGCAGTTCTTC
- | TRBJ1-1 | TRBV6-1 | - | CASTGGRVNTEAFF | TGTGCCAGCACGGGAGGGCGTGTGAACACTGAAGCTTTCTTT
- | TRBJ2-3 | TRBV10-2 | - | CASSDPATGTQYF | TGCGCCAGCAGTGACCCAGCTACAGGGACGCAGTATTTT
- | TRBJ2-7 | TRBV11-2 | - | CASSPRPGEQYF | TGTGCCAGCAGCCCTCGACCTGGCGAGCAGTACTTC
few | TRBJ2-3 | TRBV5-1 | TRBD2 | CASSLGTSGTTDTQYF | TGCGCCAGCAGCTTGGGGACTAGCGGGACAACAGATACGCAGTATTTT
- | TRBJ2-2 | TRBV18 | TRBD2 | CASSPASGNTGELFF | TGTGCCAGCTCACCAGCTAGCGGGAACACCGGGGAGCTGTTTTTT
once | TRBJ2-1 | TRBV5-5 | TRBD1 | CASSTGQGLVRNEQFF | TGTGCCAGCAGCACCGGACAGGGTTTGGTTAGGAATGAGCAGTTCTTC
- | TRBJ2-3 | TRBV11-3 | - | CASSPSGSPTDTQYF | TGTGCCAGCAGCCCGAGTGGCAGCCCCACAGATACGCAGTATTTT
once | TRBJ1-5 | TRBV4-3 | - | CASSQDGGRGNQPQHF | TGCGCCAGCAGCCAAGATGGAGGCAGGGGCAATCAGCCCCAGCATTTT
- | TRBJ2-1 | TRBV9 | - | CASSVGGVAAHNEQFF | TGTGCCAGCAGCGTTGGCGGGGTAGCGGCACACAATGAGCAGTTCTTC
- | TRBJ1-2 | TRBV12-2 | - | CASRPLGLGTAPYGYTF | TGTGCAAGTCGCCCCCTGGGGCTAGGGACAGCCCCCTACGGCTACACCTTC
- | TRBJ1-1 | TRBV7-2 | - | CASSSLRDTEAFF | TGTGCCAGCAGCTCCCTTAGGGACACTGAAGCTTTCTTT
- | TRBJ2-5 | TRBV5-1 | TRBD2 | CASSLATSGTLWETQYF | TGCGCCAGCAGCTTGGCCACTAGCGGGACCCTTTGGGAGACCCAGTACTTC
- | TRBJ1-2 | TRBV5-6 | TRBD1 | CASSPGTGAQDYGYTF | TGTGCCAGCAGCCCCGGGACAGGGGCGCAAGATTATGGCTACACCTTC
once | TRBJ2-5 | TRBV4-1 | - | CASSQDAGDSETQYF | TGCGCCAGCAGCCAAGACGCCGGTGACTCGGAGACCCAGTACTTC
- | TRBJ2-7 | TRBV7-3 | - | CASSYSKRNSYEQYF | TGTGCCAGCAGCTACTCGAAGCGGAACTCCTACGAGCAGTACTTC
- | TRBJ1-3 | TRBV5-5 | - | CASSPRDGPIYF | TGTGCCAGCAGCCCCCGGGACGGCCCCATATATTTT
- | TRBJ1-1 | TRBV5-1 | - | CASSWGSATEAFF | TGCGCCAGCAGCTGGGGGTCAGCTACTGAAGCTTTCTTT
- | TRBJ2-1 | TRBV11-2 | - | CASSPEYNEQFF | TGTGCCAGCAGCCCGGAGTACAATGAGCAGTTCTTC
- | TRBJ2-4 | TRBV18 | - | CASSPSGASAKNIQYF | TGTGCCAGCTCACCATCCGGGGCGAGCGCCAAAAACATTCAGTACTTC
once | TRBJ2-7 | TRBV7-2 | - | CASSSGPNTRYEQYF | TGTGCCAGCAGCTCGGGGCCAAACACACGCTACGAGCAGTACTTC
- | TRBJ1-4 | TRBV6-1 | - | CASSEGRQGGEKLFF | TGTGCCAGCAGTGAAGGAAGGCAGGGTGGTGAAAAACTGTTTTTT
once | TRBJ1-2 | TRBV2 | TRBD1 | CASRPTGGDGYTF | TGTGCCAGCAGGCCCACAGGGGGCGATGGCTACACCTTC
- | TRBJ2-7 | TRBV6-5 | TRBD1 | CASSPRGQGAHEQYF | TGTGCCAGCAGTCCTAGAGGACAGGGGGCCCACGAGCAGTACTTC
- | TRBJ2-7 | TRBV6-5 | TRBD1 | CASSTGTGRSYEQYF | TGTGCCAGCAGTACCGGGACAGGGAGGTCCTACGAGCAGTACTTC
- | TRBJ2-2 | TRBV28 | - | CASSFSWREDGELFF | TGTGCCAGCAGTTTCAGTTGGCGGGAAGACGGGGAGCTGTTTTTT